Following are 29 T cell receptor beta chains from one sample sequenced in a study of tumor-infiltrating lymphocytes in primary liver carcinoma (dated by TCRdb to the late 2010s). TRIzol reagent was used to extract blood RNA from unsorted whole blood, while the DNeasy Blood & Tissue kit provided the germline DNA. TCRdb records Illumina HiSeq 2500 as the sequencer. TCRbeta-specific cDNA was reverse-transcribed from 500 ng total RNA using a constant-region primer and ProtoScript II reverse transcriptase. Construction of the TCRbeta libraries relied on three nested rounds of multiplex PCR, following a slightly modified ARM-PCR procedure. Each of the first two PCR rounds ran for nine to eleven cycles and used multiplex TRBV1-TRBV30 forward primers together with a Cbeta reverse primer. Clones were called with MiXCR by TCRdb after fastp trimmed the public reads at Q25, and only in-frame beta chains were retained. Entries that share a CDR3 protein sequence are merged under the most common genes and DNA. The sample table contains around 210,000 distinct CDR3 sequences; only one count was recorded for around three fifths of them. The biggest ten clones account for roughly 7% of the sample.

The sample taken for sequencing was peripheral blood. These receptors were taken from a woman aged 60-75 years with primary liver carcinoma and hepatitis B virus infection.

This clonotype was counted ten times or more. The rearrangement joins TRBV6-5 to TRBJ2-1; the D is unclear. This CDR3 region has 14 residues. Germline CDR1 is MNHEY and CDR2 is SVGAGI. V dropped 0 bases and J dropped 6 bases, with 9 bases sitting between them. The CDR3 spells CASSYSRQTNEQFF. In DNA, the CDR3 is TGTGCCAGCAGTTACTCGCGCCAGACCAATGAGCAGTTCTTC.

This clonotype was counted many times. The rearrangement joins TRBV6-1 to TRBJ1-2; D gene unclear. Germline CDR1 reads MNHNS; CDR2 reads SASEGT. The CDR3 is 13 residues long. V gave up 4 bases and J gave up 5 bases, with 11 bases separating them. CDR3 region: CASSVTEEYGYTF. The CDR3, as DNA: TGTGCCAGCAGTGTAACAGAGGAATATGGCTACACCTTC.

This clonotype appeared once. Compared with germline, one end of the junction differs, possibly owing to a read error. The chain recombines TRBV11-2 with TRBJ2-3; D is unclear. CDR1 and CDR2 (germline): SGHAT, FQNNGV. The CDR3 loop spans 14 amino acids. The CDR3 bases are TGTGCCATCAGCGTTAGAAGGAGCACAGATACTCAGTATTTT. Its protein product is CAISVRRSTDTQYF.

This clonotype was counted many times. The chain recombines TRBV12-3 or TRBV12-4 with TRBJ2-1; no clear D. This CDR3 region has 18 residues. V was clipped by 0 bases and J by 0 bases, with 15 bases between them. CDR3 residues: CASSLAISPGYSYNEQFF. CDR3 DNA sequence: TGTGCCAGCAGTTTAGCGATTAGTCCAGGCTACTCCTACAATGAGCAGTTCTTC.

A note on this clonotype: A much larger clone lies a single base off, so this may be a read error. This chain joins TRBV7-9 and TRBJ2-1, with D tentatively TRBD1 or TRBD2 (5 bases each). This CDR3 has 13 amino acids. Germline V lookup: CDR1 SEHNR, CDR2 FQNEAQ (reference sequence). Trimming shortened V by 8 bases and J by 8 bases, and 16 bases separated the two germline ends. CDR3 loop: CASARDVSHEQFF. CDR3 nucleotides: TGTGCCAGCGCCCGGGACGTCTCTCATGAGCAGTTCTTC.

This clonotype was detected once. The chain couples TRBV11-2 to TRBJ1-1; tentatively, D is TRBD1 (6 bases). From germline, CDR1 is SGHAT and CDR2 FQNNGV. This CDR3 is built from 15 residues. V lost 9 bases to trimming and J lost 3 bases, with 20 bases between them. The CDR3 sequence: CARNLGHRADTEAFF. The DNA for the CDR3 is TGTGCCAGGAACTTAGGCCACAGGGCGGACACTGAAGCTTTCTTT.

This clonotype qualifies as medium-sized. CDR3 region: CASSLPHRAWGQPQHF. CDR3 in DNA: TGTGCCAGCAGCCTACCACATAGGGCATGGGGCCAGCCCCAGCATTTT. The chain carries TRBV11-1 and TRBJ1-5; D may be TRBD1 (5 bases). Trimming left V 5 bases short and J 7 bases short, with 21 bases between. Germline loops: CDR1 SGHAT, CDR2 FQDESV (reference sequence). The length of the CDR3 is 16 residues. Full variable domain (remainder filled in from reference TRBV11-1 and TRBJ1-5): EAEVAQSPRYKITEKSQAVAFWCDPISGHATLYWYRQILGQGPELLVQFQDESVVDDSQLPKDRFSAERLKGVDSTLKIQPAELGDSAMYLCASSLPHRAWGQPQHFGDGTRLSIL.

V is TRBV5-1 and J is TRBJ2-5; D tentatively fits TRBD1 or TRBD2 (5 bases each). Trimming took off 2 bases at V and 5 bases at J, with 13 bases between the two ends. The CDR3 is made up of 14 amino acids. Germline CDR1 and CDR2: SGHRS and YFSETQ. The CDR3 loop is CASSFIGGSETQYF. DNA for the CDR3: TGCGCCAGCAGCTTCATTGGGGGTTCCGAGACCCAGTACTTC.

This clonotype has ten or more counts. The CDR3 region has the DNA TGCGCCAGCAGCCAAGATTCCCAGGTGAACTCTGGAAACACCATATATTTT. Its protein is CASSQDSQVNSGNTIYF. V and J are TRBV4-1 and TRBJ1-3, with D unresolved. Germline CDR1 reads MGHRA; CDR2 reads YSYEKL. Trimming left V 0 bases short and J 0 bases short, with 12 bases between. The length of the CDR3 is 17 residues.

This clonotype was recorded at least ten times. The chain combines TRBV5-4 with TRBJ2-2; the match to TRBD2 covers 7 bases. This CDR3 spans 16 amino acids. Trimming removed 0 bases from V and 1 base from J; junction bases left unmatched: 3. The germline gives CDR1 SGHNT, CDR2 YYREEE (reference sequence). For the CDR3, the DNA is TGTGCCAGCAGCTTGGAGTCGGGAGGGAACACCGGGGAGCTGTTTTTT. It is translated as CASSLESGGNTGELFF. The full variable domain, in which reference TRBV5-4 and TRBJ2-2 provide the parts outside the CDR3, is ETGVTQSPTHLIKTRGQQVTLRCSSQSGHNTVSWYQQALGQGPQFIFQYYREEENGRGNFPPRFSGLQFPNYSSELNVNALELDDSALYLCASSLESGGNTGELFFGEGSRLTVL.

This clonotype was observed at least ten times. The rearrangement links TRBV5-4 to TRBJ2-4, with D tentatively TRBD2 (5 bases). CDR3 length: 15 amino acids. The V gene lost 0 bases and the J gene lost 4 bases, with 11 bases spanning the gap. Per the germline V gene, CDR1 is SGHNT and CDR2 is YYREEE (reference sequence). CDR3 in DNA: TGTGCCAGCAGCTTGGCTGGGAGTGGTAAAAACATTCAGTACTTC. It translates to CASSLAGSGKNIQYF.

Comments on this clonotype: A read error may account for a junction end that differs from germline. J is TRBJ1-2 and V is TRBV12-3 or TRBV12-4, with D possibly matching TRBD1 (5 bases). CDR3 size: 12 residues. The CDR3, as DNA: TGTGTCAGCAGTTTACGGGGCTGGGGCTACACATTC. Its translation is CVSSLRGWGYTF.

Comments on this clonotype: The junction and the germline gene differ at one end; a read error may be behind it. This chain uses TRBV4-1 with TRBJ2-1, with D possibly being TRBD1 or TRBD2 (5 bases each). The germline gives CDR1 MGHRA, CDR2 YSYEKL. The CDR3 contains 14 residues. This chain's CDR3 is CARSHEGLVGEQFF. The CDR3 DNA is TGCGCCAGGAGCCATGAGGGGCTAGTCGGTGAGCAGTTCTTC.

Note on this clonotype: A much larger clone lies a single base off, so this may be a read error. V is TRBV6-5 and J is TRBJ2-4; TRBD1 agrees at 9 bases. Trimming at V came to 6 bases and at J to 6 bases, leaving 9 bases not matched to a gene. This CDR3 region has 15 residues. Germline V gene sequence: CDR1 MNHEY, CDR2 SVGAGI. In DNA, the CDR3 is TGTGCCAGCAGCCGCATGGGACAGGGAAGAAACATTCAGTACTTC. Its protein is CASSRMGQGRNIQYF.

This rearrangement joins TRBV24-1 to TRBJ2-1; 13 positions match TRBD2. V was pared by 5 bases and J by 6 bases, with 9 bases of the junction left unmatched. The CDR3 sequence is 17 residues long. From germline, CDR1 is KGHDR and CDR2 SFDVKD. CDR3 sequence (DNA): TGTGCCACCAGTGGATTCTCGGGACTAGCGGGGTTCAATGAGCAGTTCTTC. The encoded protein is CATSGFSGLAGFNEQFF.

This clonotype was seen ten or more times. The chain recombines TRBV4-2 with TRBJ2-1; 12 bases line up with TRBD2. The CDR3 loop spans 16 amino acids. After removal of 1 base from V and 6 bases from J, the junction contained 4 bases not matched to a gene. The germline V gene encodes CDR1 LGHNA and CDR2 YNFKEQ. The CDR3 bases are TGTGCCAGCAGCCAAGCGACTAGCGGGAGCGTCAATGAGCAGTTCTTC. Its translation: CASSQATSGSVNEQFF.

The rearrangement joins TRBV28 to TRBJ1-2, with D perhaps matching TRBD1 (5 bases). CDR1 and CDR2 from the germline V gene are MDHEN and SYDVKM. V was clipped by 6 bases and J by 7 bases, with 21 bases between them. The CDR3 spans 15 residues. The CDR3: CASSATVPFPFGYTF. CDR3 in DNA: TGTGCCAGCAGCGCGACAGTTCCCTTCCCCTTTGGCTACACCTTC.

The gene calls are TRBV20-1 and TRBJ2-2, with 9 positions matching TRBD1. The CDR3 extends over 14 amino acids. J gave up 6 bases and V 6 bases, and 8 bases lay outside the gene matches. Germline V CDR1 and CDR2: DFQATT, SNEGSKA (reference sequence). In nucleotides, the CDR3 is TGCAGTGCCACGGACAGGGGTGTCGCCGGGGAGCTGTTTTTT. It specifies CSATDRGVAGELFF.

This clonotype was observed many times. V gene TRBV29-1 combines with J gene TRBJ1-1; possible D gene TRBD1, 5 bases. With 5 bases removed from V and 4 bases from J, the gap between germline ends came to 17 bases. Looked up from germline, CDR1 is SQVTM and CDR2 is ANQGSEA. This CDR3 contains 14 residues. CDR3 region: CSVTRRATGTEAFF. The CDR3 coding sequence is TGCAGCGTTACCCGCAGGGCCACGGGCACTGAAGCTTTCTTT.

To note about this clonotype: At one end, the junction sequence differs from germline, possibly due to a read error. In DNA, the CDR3 is TGCACCAGGAGACCCCGGGACAGCCGCAATCAGCCCCAGCATTTT. As protein: CTRRPRDSRNQPQHF. J is TRBJ1-5 and V is TRBV4-1, with 7 bases that match TRBD1. This CDR3 is 15 amino acids long. CDR1 is MGHRA, CDR2 YSYEKL, per germline.

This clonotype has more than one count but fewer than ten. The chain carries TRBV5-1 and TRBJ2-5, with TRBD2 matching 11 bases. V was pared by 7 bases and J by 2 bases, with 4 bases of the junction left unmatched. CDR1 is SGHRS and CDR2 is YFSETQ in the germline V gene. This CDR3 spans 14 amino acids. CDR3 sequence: CASGTSGQQETQYF. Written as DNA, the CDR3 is TGCGCCAGCGGGACTAGCGGTCAGCAAGAGACCCAGTACTTC.

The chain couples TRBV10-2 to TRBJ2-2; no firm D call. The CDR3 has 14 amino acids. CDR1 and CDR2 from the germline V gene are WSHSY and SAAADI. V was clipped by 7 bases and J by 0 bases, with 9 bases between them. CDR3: CASTGSANTGELFF. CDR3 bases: TGCGCCAGCACCGGAAGCGCGAACACCGGGGAGCTGTTTTTT.

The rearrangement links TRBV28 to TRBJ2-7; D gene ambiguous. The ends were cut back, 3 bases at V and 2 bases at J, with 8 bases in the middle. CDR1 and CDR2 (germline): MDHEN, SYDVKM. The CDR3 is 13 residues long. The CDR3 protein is CASSLVQTYEQYF. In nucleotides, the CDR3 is TGTGCCAGCAGTTTGGTCCAAACCTACGAGCAGTACTTC.

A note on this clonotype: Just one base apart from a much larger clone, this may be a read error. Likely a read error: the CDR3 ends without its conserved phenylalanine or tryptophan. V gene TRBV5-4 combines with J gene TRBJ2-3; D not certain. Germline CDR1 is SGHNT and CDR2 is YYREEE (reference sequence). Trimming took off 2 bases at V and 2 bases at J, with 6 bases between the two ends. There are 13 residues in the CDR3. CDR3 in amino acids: CASSFQDTDTQYS. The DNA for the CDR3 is TGTGCCAGCAGCTTTCAGGACACAGATACGCAGTATTCT.

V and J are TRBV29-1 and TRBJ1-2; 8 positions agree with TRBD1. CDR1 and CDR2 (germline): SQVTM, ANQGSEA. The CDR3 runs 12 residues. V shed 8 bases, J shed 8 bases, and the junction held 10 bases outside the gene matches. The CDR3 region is CSTRGAGGGYTF. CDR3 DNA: TGCAGCACCAGAGGGGCAGGGGGCGGCTACACCTTC.

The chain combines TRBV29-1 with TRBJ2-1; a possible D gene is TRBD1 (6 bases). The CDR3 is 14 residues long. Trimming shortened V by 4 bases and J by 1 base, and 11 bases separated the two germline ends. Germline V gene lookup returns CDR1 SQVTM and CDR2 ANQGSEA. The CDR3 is CSVASRGSYNEQFF. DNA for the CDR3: TGCAGCGTTGCGTCCAGGGGATCCTACAATGAGCAGTTCTTC.

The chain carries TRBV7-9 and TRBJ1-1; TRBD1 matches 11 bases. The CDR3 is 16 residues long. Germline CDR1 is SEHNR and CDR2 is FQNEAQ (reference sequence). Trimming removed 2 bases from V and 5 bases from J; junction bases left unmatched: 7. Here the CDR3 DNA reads TGTGCCAGCAGCTTAATTTCGGACAGGGGGCGAACTGAAGCTTTCTTT. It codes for CASSLISDRGRTEAFF.

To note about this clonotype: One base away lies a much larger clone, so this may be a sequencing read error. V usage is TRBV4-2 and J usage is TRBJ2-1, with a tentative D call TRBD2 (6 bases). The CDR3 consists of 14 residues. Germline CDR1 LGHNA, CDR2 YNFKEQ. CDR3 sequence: CASSRGDSYNEQLF. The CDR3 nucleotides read TGTGCCAGCAGCCGGGGGGACTCCTACAATGAGCAGCTCTTC.

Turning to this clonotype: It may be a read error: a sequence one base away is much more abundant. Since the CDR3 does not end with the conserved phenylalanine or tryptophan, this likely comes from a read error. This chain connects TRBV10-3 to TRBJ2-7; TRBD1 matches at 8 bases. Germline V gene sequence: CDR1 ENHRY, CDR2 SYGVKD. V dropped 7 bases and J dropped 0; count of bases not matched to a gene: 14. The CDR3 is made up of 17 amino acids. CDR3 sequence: CAIIRTGNLQASYEQYS. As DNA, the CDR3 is TGTGCCATCATTCGGACAGGGAATCTCCAAGCCTCCTACGAGCAGTACTCC.